This T cell receptor (beta chain) was identified during a study of cytomegalovirus exposure and HLA in healthy donors. The wider study: A prior study identified approximately 120 million unique TCR beta sequences from around 180 million T cells. Within an early data release were tens of millions of unique TCRs drawn from HLA-typed donors.

The CDR3 has 13 residues. Trimming removed 5 bases from V and 4 bases from J, with 11 bases in between. Germline V gene lookup returns CDR1 MNHEY and CDR2 SVGAGI. General study results and limits: By HLA locus, TCR association rates varied in a later analysis, with DRB1 showing the most and HLA-C the fewest.

Turning to this clone: Its antigen is undetermined.

The PCR employed 60 Vbeta primers together with 13 Jbeta primers. Here immunoSEQ multiplex PCR was the method, and the copy in TCRdb shows in-frame clones only, minus some. The profile shows over 100,000 clones, 81% of them singletons. The source material was PBMCs. This TCR was recovered from a woman aged 30 to 39 in good health and CMV-seronegative. This chain uses TRBV6-5 with TRBJ1-2; no clear D. The CDR3 loop is CASSVQVVYGYTF. The CDR3 nucleotides are TGTGCCAGCAGTGTGCAGGTTGTCTATGGCTACACCTTC.